The 21 T cell receptor beta chains presented below share a single source sample, sequenced in a study of blood T cell repertoires in COVID-19. Sequencing was performed with immunoSEQ multiplex PCR; in TCRdb, only in-frame clones are kept and a portion is missing. This sample has roughly 500,000 clones, with roughly 90% found just once. Sequencing was done on a sample of PBMCs or T cells enriched from blood (not recorded which). The receptors derive from a woman aged 40 to 50 who had recovered from COVID-19.

The chain recombines TRBV19 with TRBJ2-5, with D maybe TRBD1 (5 bases). This CDR3 is 14 amino acids long. Germline CDR1 is LNHDA and CDR2 is SQIVND (reference sequence). The V end lost 4 bases, the J end lost 5 bases, and 14 bases lay between the germline ends. CDR3 sequence (DNA): TGTGCCAGTAGTACCACCCCGACAGCGGAGACCCAGTACTTC. This encodes CASSTTPTAETQYF.

This CDR3 is CAISEREDLPTGELFF. CDR3 bases: TGTGCCATCAGTGAGAGGGAGGACCTTCCGACCGGGGAGCTGTTTTTT. This sequence joins TRBV10-3 and TRBJ2-2; tentative D call: TRBD2 (6 bases). This CDR3 has 16 amino acids. CDR1 and CDR2 (germline): ENHRY, SYGVKD. V lost 2 bases to trimming and J lost 5 bases, with 15 bases between them.

The chain couples TRBV2 to TRBJ2-1, with 8 bases that match TRBD2. CDR3 size: 17 residues. Per germline, CDR1 SNHLY and CDR2 FYNNEI. V gave up 4 bases and J gave up 0 bases; unmatched junction bases: 8. Here the CDR3 DNA reads TGTGCCAGCAGTGCCCGACTAGCGCTTAGCTCCTACAATGAGCAGTTCTTC. This encodes CASSARLALSSYNEQFF.

Only one count was recorded for this clone. The rearrangement uses TRBV29-1 and TRBJ2-5; 10 bases are a match to TRBD2. The CDR3 runs 12 residues. The V gene's germline CDR1 is SQVTM and CDR2 ANQGSEA. The CDR3 coding sequence is TGCAGTGCACTAGCGGGACCCGAGACCCAGTACTTC. This codes for CSALAGPETQYF.

CDR3 sequence (DNA): TGTGCCAGCAGCCCAGGGACTAGACGGGACAATGAGCAGTTCTTC. Its translation is CASSPGTRRDNEQFF. This chain links TRBV11-1 with TRBJ2-1; 8 positions agree with TRBD2. Germline CDR1 reads SGHAT; CDR2 reads FQDESV (reference sequence). The CDR3 is made up of 15 amino acids. With 5 bases clipped from V and 5 bases from J, the junction kept 8 bases outside the gene matches.

This chain uses TRBV5-1 with TRBJ2-3; TRBD2 matches 10 bases. The V and J ends lost 3 bases and 6 bases, in that order; junction bases with no gene match: 7. CDR3 length: 15 residues. Germline lookup yields CDR1 SGHRS and CDR2 YFSETQ. CDR3 amino acids: CASSSTTSGPDTQYF. The DNA of the CDR3 is TGCGCCAGCAGCTCCACGACTAGCGGGCCGGATACGCAGTATTTT.

There are a few counts of this clone. CDR3: CSASDRGRSYEQYF. The CDR3 coding sequence is TGCAGTGCTAGTGACAGGGGGCGATCCTACGAGCAGTACTTC. The genes are TRBV20-1 and TRBJ2-7; 10 bases align to TRBD1. With V trimmed by 3 bases and J by 1 base, 3 bases remained unmatched. CDR1 and CDR2 (germline): DFQATT, SNEGSKA (reference sequence). The CDR3 loop spans 14 amino acids.

The rearrangement uses TRBV10-3 and TRBJ1-2, with D possibly matching TRBD1 (5 bases). From germline, CDR1 is ENHRY and CDR2 SYGVKD. This CDR3 is 14 amino acids long. Trimming left V 3 bases short and J 5 bases short, with 13 bases between. DNA for the CDR3: TGTGCCATCAGTGAATCCGCAGGGACTTATGGCTACACCTTC. Translation: CAISESAGTYGYTF.

Remarks on this clone: Other DNA sequences in this sample translate to the same CDR3. The chain combines TRBV7-9 with TRBJ1-5, with a tentative D call TRBD1 (5 bases). CDR1 is SEHNR, CDR2 FQNEAQ, per germline (reference sequence). Trimming shortened V by 2 bases and J by 4 bases, and 6 bases separated the two germline ends. The CDR3 is 13 residues long. The CDR3 is CASSLPGNQPQHF. DNA of the CDR3: TGTGCCAGCAGCTTACCAGGGAATCAGCCCCAGCATTTT.

The rearrangement links TRBV25-1 to TRBJ1-2; no definite D call. CDR3 length: 12 amino acids. The V end was cut by 4 bases, the J end by 8 bases, with 11 bases between. Germline-derived CDR1 and CDR2 are MGHDK and SYGVNS. The CDR3 is CASSGSRRGYTF. CDR3 nucleotides: TGTGCCAGCAGTGGAAGCCGGAGGGGCTACACCTTC.

The rearrangement links TRBV2 to TRBJ2-3; D not resolved. Per germline, CDR1 SNHLY and CDR2 FYNNEI. Trimming shortened V by 4 bases and J by 3 bases, and 14 bases separated the two germline ends. The length of the CDR3 is 15 residues. The DNA for the CDR3 is TGTGCCAGCAGTGTGGCGGCGGAGCTGACAGATACGCAGTATTTT. Encoded protein: CASSVAAELTDTQYF.

The chain joins TRBV7-8 to TRBJ2-1; the D is unclear. The CDR3 runs to 16 residues. The V end lost 3 bases, the J end lost 4 bases, and 16 bases lay between the germline ends. Germline V gene sequence: CDR1 SGHVS, CDR2 FQNEAQ. The CDR3 sequence is CASSFGGYAVYNEQFF. CDR3 nucleotides: TGTGCCAGCAGCTTTGGCGGCTACGCCGTATACAATGAGCAGTTCTTC. The full variable domain, rest sourced from reference TRBV7-8 and TRBJ2-1, is GAGVSQSPRYKVAKRGQDVALRCDPISGHVSLFWYQQALGQGPEFLTYFQNEAQLDKSGLPSDRFFAERPEGSVSTLKIQRTQQEDSAVYLCASSFGGYAVYNEQFFGPGTRLTVL.

A single count supports this clone. The chain carries TRBV11-2 and TRBJ2-5, with 9 nucleotides matching TRBD2. The V and J ends lost 5 bases and 4 bases, in that order; junction bases with no gene match: 8. Germline loops: CDR1 SGHAT, CDR2 FQNNGV. The CDR3 has 15 residues. CDR3 in amino acids: CASSHRREGGETQYF. The DNA for the CDR3 is TGTGCCAGCAGCCATCGGCGGGAGGGGGGAGAGACCCAGTACTTC. Together with reference TRBV11-2 and TRBJ2-5, the CDR3 gives the full variable domain: EAGVAQSPRYKIIEKRQSVAFWCNPISGHATLYWYQQILGQGPKLLIQFQNNGVVDDSQLPKDRFSAERLKGVDSTLKIQPAKLEDSAVYLCASSHRREGGETQYFGPGTRLLVL.

The chain links TRBV7-2 to TRBJ2-7; TRBD1 matches at 7 bases. V trimming: 1 base; J trimming: 0 bases; junction bases outside the gene matches: 9. The CDR3 extends over 17 amino acids. From germline, CDR1 is SGHTA and CDR2 FQGNSA. For the CDR3, the DNA is TGTGCCAGCAGCTTAGTATTCAGGGGGAGTAGCTCCTACGAGCAGTACTTC. This encodes CASSLVFRGSSSYEQYF.

About this clone: The same CDR3 can be traced to other DNA sequences in this sample. The chain combines TRBV5-1 with TRBJ1-2, with D maybe TRBD1 (6 bases). Per germline, CDR1 SGHRS and CDR2 YFSETQ. This CDR3 has 13 residues. Trimming removed 2 bases from V and 3 bases from J, with 8 bases in between. The CDR3 DNA reads as TGCGCCAGCAGCTTACAGGGTGACTATGGCTACACCTTC. Translated, it gives CASSLQGDYGYTF.

A remark on this clone: At one boundary the junction diverges from the germline segment, which might be a read error. The CDR3 sequence is CASSVASNYGYTF. The CDR3, as DNA: TGTGCCAGCAGCGTAGCGTCAAACTATGGCTACACCTTC. The chain uses TRBV7-2 and TRBJ1-2; the D is unclear. The CDR3 totals 13 residues. Germline V gene sequence: CDR1 SGHTA, CDR2 FQGNSA.

The genes are TRBV12-5 and TRBJ2-2, with 14 nucleotides matching TRBD2. The CDR3 loop spans 16 amino acids. V dropped 7 bases and J dropped 7; count of bases not matched to a gene: 8. Germline CDR1 LGHNT, CDR2 FRNRAP. The CDR3 sequence: CASAGLAGVFGGELFF. CDR3 DNA: TGTGCTAGTGCGGGACTAGCGGGAGTGTTTGGCGGGGAGCTGTTTTTT.

This clone occurred a few times. V is TRBV24-1 and J is TRBJ2-1, with TRBD2 identical over 14 bases. This CDR3 is 15 amino acids long. V dropped 3 bases and J dropped 9; count of bases not matched to a gene: 3. The germline V gene has CDR1 KGHDR and CDR2 SFDVKD. CDR3 loop: CATSDPGLAGVEQFF. The CDR3 bases are TGTGCCACCAGTGATCCGGGACTAGCGGGAGTTGAGCAGTTCTTC.

The chain has TRBV6-1 and TRBJ1-5; 10 bases align to TRBD1. CDR3 length equals 18 residues. CDR1 is MNHNS and CDR2 is SASEGT in the germline V gene. V was pared by 2 bases and J by 0 bases, with 7 bases of the junction left unmatched. The CDR3 spells CASSEIGTGVYSNQPQHF. CDR3 nucleotide sequence: TGTGCCAGCAGTGAAATCGGGACAGGGGTATATAGCAATCAGCCCCAGCATTTT.

The chain has TRBV12-3 or TRBV12-4 and TRBJ2-2, with D tentatively TRBD1 (5 bases). The V end was cut by 3 bases, the J end by 5 bases, with 7 bases between. The CDR3 runs to 13 residues. The CDR3 bases are TGTGCCAGCAGTTTCAAGGGGACCGGGGAGCTGTTTTTT. It codes for CASSFKGTGELFF.

The chain combines TRBV4-1 with TRBJ2-1; 9 bases map to TRBD1. Per the germline V gene, CDR1 is MGHRA and CDR2 is YSYEKL. The V segment lost 3 bases and the J segment 1 base; nucleotides outside the gene matches: 13. The CDR3 runs 19 residues. The CDR3 DNA reads as TGCGCCAGCAGCCATCGGGTCTTCTCCGGGACAGGGTCCTACAATGAGCAGTTCTTC. Its protein product is CASSHRVFSGTGSYNEQFF.